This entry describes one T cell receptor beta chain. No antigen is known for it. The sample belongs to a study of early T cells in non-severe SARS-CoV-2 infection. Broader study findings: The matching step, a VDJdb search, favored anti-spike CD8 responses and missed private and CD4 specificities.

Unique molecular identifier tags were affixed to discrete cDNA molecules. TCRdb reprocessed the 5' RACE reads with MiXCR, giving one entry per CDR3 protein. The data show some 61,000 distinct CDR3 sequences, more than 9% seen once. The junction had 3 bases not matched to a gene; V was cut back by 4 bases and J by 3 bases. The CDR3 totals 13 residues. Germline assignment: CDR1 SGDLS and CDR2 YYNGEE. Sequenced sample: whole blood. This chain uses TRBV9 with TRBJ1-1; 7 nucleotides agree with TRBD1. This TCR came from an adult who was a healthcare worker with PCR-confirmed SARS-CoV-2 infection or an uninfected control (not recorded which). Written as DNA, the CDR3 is TGTGCCAGCAGCCAGGGACAGCACACTGAAGCTTTCTTT. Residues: CASSQGQHTEAFF.